This TCR beta chain comes out of a study of blood T cell repertoires in COVID-19. Study details: Whether acute or convalescent, the COVID-19 samples came from the United States, Italy and Spain.

Measured with immunoSEQ multiplex PCR; TCRdb has only the in-frame clones, and not every one. The data hold 250,000 to 300,000 clones, with over 70% observed a single time. The Seattle site enrolled patients during active infection and followed them longitudinally. The source is a woman in her seventies with COVID-19, enrolled during active disease. What was sequenced was peripheral blood.

The CDR3 here is CASSSRQGGHTEAFF. The CDR3 coding sequence is TGTGCCAGCAGTAGTCGGCAGGGCGGTCACACTGAAGCTTTCTTT. The chain uses TRBV6-2 or TRBV6-3 and TRBJ1-1; tentatively, D is TRBD1 (5 bases). This CDR3 has 15 residues. Germline CDR1 and CDR2: MNHEY and SVGEGT. The V end lost 5 bases, the J end lost 3 bases, and 16 bases lay between the germline ends.